The present T cell receptor beta chain was sequenced within a study of T-cell reconstitution after alpha-beta-depleted transplantation in children. In this sample, this clonotype turned up many times. It was with unique molecular identifiers that the TCRbeta library was prepared. Via MiXCR, TCRdb re-called the PCR reads, giving one row per CDR3 protein. The sample yields about 340,000 distinct CDR3 sequences, 10% to 15% seen once. This CDR3 has 15 residues. The germline V gene has CDR1 SGHVS and CDR2 FQNEAQ. Trimming left V 1 base short and J 1 base short, with 10 bases between. Here the sequenced sample was PBMCs, taken from the stem cell graft. The rearrangement joins TRBV7-8 to TRBJ1-1; D perhaps matches TRBD1 (5 bases). The clonotype comes from a human donor who donated a stem cell graft to a child with Fanconi anemia. CDR3 sequence: CASSLVDSQNTEAFF. CDR3 DNA: TGTGCCAGCAGCTTAGTCGACAGCCAGAACACTGAAGCTTTCTTT.